Here is one TCR beta chain with its context. Antigen: not known. The data belong to a study of CD8 T cells in Susac syndrome. The study's findings and limits: The CD4+ T cell repertoires of Susac syndrome were found to show no clonal expansion.

With random hexamers, 0.5 to 1 ug RNA was reverse transcribed. The amplification used immunoSEQ multiplex PCR on TCR beta CDR3; it spanned 54 Vbeta and 13 Jbeta. Via MiXCR, TCRdb re-called the immunoSEQ multiplex PCR reads, giving one row per CDR3 protein. The data hold about 180,000 distinct CDR3 sequences, with 94% observed a single time. Germline V CDR1 and CDR2: SGHRS, YFSETQ. V lost 8 bases to trimming and J lost 2 bases, with 16 bases between them. CDR3 size: 15 residues. The chain carries TRBV5-1 and TRBJ2-2; weak D call: TRBD1 (6 bases). The clonotype was recovered from a human donor with Susac syndrome. The sample comprised CD4+ T cells from PBMCs. The CDR3 DNA follows: TGCGCCAGTAGGGCAGGGGACACCAACACCGGGGAGCTGTTTTTT. Translated, it gives CASRAGDTNTGELFF.